What follows is one TCR beta chain and its context. Its antigen is as yet unknown. The sample originates from a study of CD8 T cells in Susac syndrome. Broader study findings: Acknowledgment was made by the study that its TCR sequencing and HLA analysis involved a relatively small number of individuals.

Reverse transcription of about 0.5 to 1 ug RNA was performed with random hexamers. The method of amplification for TCR beta CDR3 was immunoSEQ multiplex PCR, covering 54 Vbeta and 13 Jbeta. TCRdb redid the calling of the immunoSEQ multiplex PCR reads with MiXCR, one entry per CDR3 protein. The sample lists approximately 130,000 distinct CDR3 sequences; around nine tenths were seen once. Treatment-naive patients with stable or active relapsing-remitting disease served as multiple sclerosis controls. While CD8+ and CD4+ T cells were isolated negatively, TEMRA cells were enriched by FACS. The CDR3 covers 12 residues. CDR1 is SGHTA, CDR2 FQGNSA, per germline. Losses at the gene ends were 7 bases for V and 8 bases for J; bases not matched to a gene: 5.

The chain recombines TRBV7-2 with TRBJ2-1; TRBD2 aligns across 7 bases. Sequencing was carried out using CD8+ T cells from PBMCs. The receptor was derived from a human donor with multiple sclerosis. CDR3 sequence reads: CASTTSAYEQFF. The DNA of the CDR3 is TGTGCCAGCACTACTAGCGCATATGAGCAGTTCTTC.